Listed here are 6 T cell receptor beta chains from one sample, sequenced in a study of blood T cell repertoires in COVID-19 (dated by TCRdb to the early 2020s). Library preparation was by the immunoSEQ multiplex PCR assay. TCRdb limited this immuneACCESS table to in-frame rearrangements with V and J called. A share of clones is missing; checked studies link under half to unresolved V genes, and the rest is unexplained. The sample profile shows under 200,000 clones; about 86% of them were found once. In total, the top ten clones hold 0.99% of the sample. Sequenced input: peripheral blood. All receptors derive from a man aged 18 to 29 with acute or convalescent COVID-19.

This chain connects TRBV19 to TRBJ1-1; 9 nucleotides align to TRBD1. With V trimmed by 4 bases and J by 1 base, 4 bases remained unmatched. CDR1 is LNHDA and CDR2 is SQIVND in the germline V gene (reference sequence). The CDR3 spans 15 residues. The CDR3 is CASSRGTGTNTEAFF. CDR3 nucleotides: TGTGCCAGTAGTAGAGGGACAGGGACGAACACTGAAGCTTTCTTT.

The chain is built from TRBV5-6 and TRBJ1-2, with a tentative D call TRBD1 (6 bases). Germline assignment: CDR1 SGHDT and CDR2 YYEEEE. Trimming pared 3 bases from V and 2 bases from J, leaving 11 bases between. The CDR3 runs 14 residues. The CDR3 is CASSSWTANYGYTF. In nucleotides, the CDR3 is TGTGCCAGCAGCTCGTGGACAGCGAACTATGGCTACACCTTC. The full variable domain, rest sourced from reference TRBV5-6 and TRBJ1-2, is DAGVTQSPTHLIKTRGQQVTLRCSPKSGHDTVSWYQQALGQGPQFIFQYYEEEERQRGNFPDRFSGHQFPNYSSELNVNALLLGDSALYLCASSSWTANYGYTFGSGTRLTVV.

The chain uses TRBV11-3 and TRBJ1-5, with D tentatively TRBD1 (5 bases). This CDR3 region has 17 residues. The germline V gene encodes CDR1 SGHNT and CDR2 YENEEA. The V and J ends lost 7 bases and 0 bases respectively, with 19 bases between them. CDR3 amino acids: CASTTPGQPDSNQPQHF. The CDR3 region has the DNA TGTGCCAGCACCACTCCTGGACAACCAGATAGCAATCAGCCCCAGCATTTT. Looking up the rest from reference TRBV11-3 and TRBJ1-5 gives the full variable domain: EAGVVQSPRYKIIEKKQPVAFWCNPISGHNTLYWYLQNLGQGPELLIRYENEEAVDDSQLPKDRFSAERLKGVDSTLKIQPAELGDSAVYLCASTTPGQPDSNQPQHFGDGTRLSIL.

The chain has TRBV2 and TRBJ2-1, with D tentatively TRBD1 (5 bases). Germline CDR1 SNHLY, CDR2 FYNNEI. V was clipped by 8 bases and J by 9 bases, with 14 bases between them. The CDR3 runs to 12 residues. The CDR3 nucleotides read TGTGCCAGCGACTCAGGGTGGGGTGAGCAGTTCTTC. This sequence encodes CASDSGWGEQFF. Full variable domain (rest looked up from reference TRBV2 and TRBJ2-1): EPEVTQTPSHQVTQMGQEVILRCVPISNHLYFYWYRQILGQKVEFLVSFYNNEISEKSEIFDDQFSVERPDGSNFTLKIRSTKLEDSAMYFCASDSGWGEQFFGPGTRLTVL.

V usage is TRBV9 and J usage is TRBJ1-4; D is possibly TRBD1 (5 bases). Germline-derived CDR1 and CDR2 are SGDLS and YYNGEE. Trimming stripped 4 bases from V and 0 bases from J, with 10 bases between. This CDR3 has 15 amino acids. The CDR3 coding sequence is TGTGCCAGCAGCTCAACAGGAGCAACTAATGAAAAACTGTTTTTT. Translating it yields CASSSTGATNEKLFF.

The V gene is TRBV7-2, the J gene TRBJ1-6; D might be TRBD1 (6 bases). This CDR3 is built from 16 residues. Germline loops: CDR1 SGHTA, CDR2 FQGNSA. The ends were cut back, 2 bases at V and 5 bases at J, with 13 bases in the middle. The CDR3 sequence: CASSLNRAGHNSPLHF. The CDR3 region has the DNA TGTGCCAGCAGCTTAAACAGGGCCGGTCATAATTCACCCCTCCACTTT.